This T cell receptor beta chain appears in the sequencing data of a study of cytomegalovirus exposure and HLA in healthy donors. Study at large: A subsequent analysis stated that the 100 to 150 validation repertoires were run on the same platform as the approximately 700 first-cohort repertoires.

After removal of 5 bases from V and 4 bases from J, the junction contained 6 bases not matched to a gene. From germline, CDR1 is SGHNT and CDR2 YENEEA. This CDR3 has 14 residues. TCRdb keeps only in-frame clones here, not all; method: immunoSEQ multiplex PCR. The table shows fewer than 150,000 clones, with about 91% occurring only once. On this clone itself: Antigen specificity is unknown.

Study findings and constraints: Rare TCR sequences predominated, though certain public TCRs were found in many donors. Reports indicated that the classifier achieved high specificity and sensitivity in diagnosing cytomegalovirus status. The authors enumerated roughly 180 TCR beta chains as linked to cytomegalovirus.

This clonotype was obtained from a man aged 18 to 29 in good health and CMV-seronegative. Source material: PBMCs. The chain employs TRBV11-3 and TRBJ1-2; 8 bases map to TRBD1. The CDR3 reads CASSLRGLTYGYTF. The CDR3 DNA reads TGTGCCAGCAGCCTCAGGGGGCTCACCTATGGCTACACCTTC.